The clone carrying this TCR beta chain was counted a single time. V was cut by 4 bases and J by 0 bases, with 7 bases left in between. Germline V lookup: CDR1 MNHEY, CDR2 SVGEGT. This CDR3 has 15 amino acids. This entry is derived from a study of blood T cell repertoires in COVID-19. Study details: From the United States, Italy and Spain came samples of acute and convalescent COVID-19.

Authors' processing steps: Counts of nucleated cells, estimated from reference gene primer amplification, were obtained. TCRdb's copy holds only in-frame clones and misses some; the assay was immunoSEQ multiplex PCR. The DNA was the basis for D and trimming; V, J and clone size are from that table. The data contain under 200,000 clones, 80% to 90% of them singletons. What was sequenced was peripheral blood. This chain joins TRBV6-2 or TRBV6-3 and TRBJ2-6; D is possibly TRBD2 (5 bases). This receptor was taken from a woman aged 55-70 years with COVID-19, enrolled during active disease. The CDR3 loop is CASSFRDSGANVLTF. For the CDR3, the DNA is TGTGCCAGCAGTTTCCGGGACTCTGGGGCCAACGTCCTGACTTTC.